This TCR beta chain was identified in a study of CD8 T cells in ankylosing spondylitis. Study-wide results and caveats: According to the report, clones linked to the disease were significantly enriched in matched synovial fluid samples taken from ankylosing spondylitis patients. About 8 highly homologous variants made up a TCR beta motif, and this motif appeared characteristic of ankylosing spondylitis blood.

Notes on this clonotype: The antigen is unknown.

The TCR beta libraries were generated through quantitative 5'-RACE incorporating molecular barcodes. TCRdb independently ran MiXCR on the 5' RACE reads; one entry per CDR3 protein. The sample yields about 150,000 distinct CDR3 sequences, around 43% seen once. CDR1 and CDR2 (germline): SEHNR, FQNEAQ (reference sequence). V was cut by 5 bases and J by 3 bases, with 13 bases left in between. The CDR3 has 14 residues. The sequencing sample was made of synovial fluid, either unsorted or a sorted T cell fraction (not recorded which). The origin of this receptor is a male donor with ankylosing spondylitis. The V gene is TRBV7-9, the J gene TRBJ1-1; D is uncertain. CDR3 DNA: TGTGCCAGCAGCCCGACCCCCCAGTACACTGAAGCTTTCTTT. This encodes CASSPTPQYTEAFF.